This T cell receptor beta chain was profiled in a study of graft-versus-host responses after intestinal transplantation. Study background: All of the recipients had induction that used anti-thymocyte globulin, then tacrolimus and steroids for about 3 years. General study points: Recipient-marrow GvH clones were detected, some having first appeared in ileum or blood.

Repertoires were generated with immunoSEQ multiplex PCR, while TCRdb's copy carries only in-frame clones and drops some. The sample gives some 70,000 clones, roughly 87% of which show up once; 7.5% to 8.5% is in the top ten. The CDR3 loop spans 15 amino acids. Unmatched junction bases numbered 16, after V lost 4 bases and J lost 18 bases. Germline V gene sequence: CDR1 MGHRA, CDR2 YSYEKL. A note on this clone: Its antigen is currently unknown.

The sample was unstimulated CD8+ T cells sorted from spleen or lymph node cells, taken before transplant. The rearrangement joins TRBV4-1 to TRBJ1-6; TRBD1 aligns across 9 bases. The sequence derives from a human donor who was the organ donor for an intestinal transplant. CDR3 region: CASSPGGTGHIPSHF. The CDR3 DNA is TGCGCCAGCAGCCCCGGCGGGACAGGGCACATACCGTCCCACTTT.